This T cell receptor beta chain was sequenced during a study of blood T cell repertoires in COVID-19 (dated by TCRdb to the early 2020s). For context, the study as a whole: Collaborator samples came from the United States, Italy and Spain and covered acute and convalescent phases of COVID-19. The prospective study material was composed of cDNA or gDNA derived from T cells, B-cell-depleted T cells, or PBMCs. The dataset comprised deeply sampled blood TCRbeta repertoires from subjects exposed to, actively infected with, or recovered from COVID-19. A freely available public database, intended as a resource for researchers studying the immune response to SARS-CoV-2, is where the repertoires were released. Samples were obtained from the ongoing ImmuneRACE study (first 160 participants) and from about 1,300 subjects provided by 6 global collaborators. A de-identified subject ID, COVID-19 status, age in years and sex were almost always included in the sample metadata. HLA class I and class II types, where available, came from metadata supplied by the sample provider rather than from assay-based typing. Broader findings and caveats from the paper: The amount of clinical and demographic metadata varied by source and participant and was provided uncurated.

For this clone: Its antigen specificity is not known. Base qualities are missing; no much larger clone stands one base away.

One collaborating source in Seattle enrolled patients while the patients were actively infected and followed the patients over time throughout the course of disease. The collaborating institutions used their own protocols to collect whole blood in K2EDTA tubes. For TCRbeta analysis, collaborators shipped samples in one of three forms: frozen whole blood, isolated PBMCs, or DNA extracted from either of those sample types. The immunoSEQ Assay, a bias-controlled multiplex PCR, was used to amplify TCRbeta CDR3 regions from genomic DNA. The authors' analysis ran thus. Within the assay, amplification of reference gene primers was used to estimate how many nucleated cells each sample contained. To quantify the absolute abundance of each unique TCRbeta CDR3 rearrangement, sequence reads were collapsed and filtered. For each sample, productive Simpson clonality was calculated as the square root of Simpson's diversity index over productive rearrangements. The table comes from immuneACCESS by way of TCRdb, which keeps in-frame sequences with V and J called. Part of the clones is missing from these tables; in studies checked, under half for an unresolved V gene and the rest for unknown reasons. The DNA gave D and trimming, while V, J and clone size come from that table. Here the sample has almost 400,000 clones; more than 75% occur a single time. 2.3% of the sample belongs to the ten largest clones.

The TCR was taken from an older woman with COVID-19, enrolled during active disease. The sample comprised peripheral blood.

In nucleotides, the sequence is TGTGCCAGCAGCCCCCGGAGTGCGCAGTATTTT. Its protein is CASSPRSAQYF. The sequence links TRBV7-8 to TRBJ2-3; no D gene is confidently identified. The germline V gene sets CDR1 to SGHVS and CDR2 to FQNEAQ. The CDR3 runs 11 amino acids, cysteine and phenylalanine included. Here the CDR3 DNA is all that survives: 33 bases in frame from base 1. The V and J ends are trimmed by 5 bases and 10 bases, leaving 10 bases between them.